The present T cell receptor (beta chain) was sequenced within a study of T cell clonality in common variable immunodeficiency. Overall study findings and caveats: CVID subjects shared fewer TCRbeta clones than healthy controls did. Fewer deletions and N-nucleotide insertions were reportedly seen in common variable immunodeficiency TCR beta sequences.

The ends lost 7 bases at V and 1 base at J; junction bases unmatched: 15. The CDR3 consists of 19 residues. Per germline, CDR1 DFQATT and CDR2 SNEGSKA (reference sequence). Donors gave about 5 to 8 ml heparinized peripheral whole blood. Sequencing was performed with immunoSEQ multiplex PCR; in TCRdb, only in-frame clones are kept and a portion is missing. The listing contains approximately 8,800 clones. Comments on this clone: What it recognizes is unknown. The read terminates 3 residues ahead of where the CDR3 ends, so the germline J gene completes it.

This sequence was found in a human donor with common variable immunodeficiency. This chain uses TRBV20-1 with TRBJ2-1; 14 bases line up with TRBD2. The specimen sequenced was peripheral blood mononuclear cells. The CDR3 DNA, read in part, is TGCAGTGTCAGGGGGATGGGACTAGCGGGAGAAAGGTCCTACAATGAG. This codes for CSVRGMGLAGERSYNE. The complete CDR3 reads CSVRGMGLAGERSYNEQFF.